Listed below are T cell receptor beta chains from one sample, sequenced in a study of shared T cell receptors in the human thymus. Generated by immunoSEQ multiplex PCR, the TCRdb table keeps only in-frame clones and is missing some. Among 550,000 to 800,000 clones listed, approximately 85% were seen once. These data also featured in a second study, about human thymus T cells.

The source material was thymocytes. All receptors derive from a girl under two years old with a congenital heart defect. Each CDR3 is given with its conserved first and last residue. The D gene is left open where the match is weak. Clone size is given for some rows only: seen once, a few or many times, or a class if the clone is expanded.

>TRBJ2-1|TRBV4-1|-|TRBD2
TGCGCCAGCAGCCAAGATATTATAGATGGGGCGGGACTAGCTGGCTACAATGAGCAGTTCTTC
CASSQDIIDGAGLAGYNEQFF
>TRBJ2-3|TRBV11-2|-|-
TGTGCCAGCAGCTTAGAGGCCAGGGTGGTTTCCACAGATACGCAGTATTTT
CASSLEARVVSTDTQYF
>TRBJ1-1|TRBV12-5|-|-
TGTGCTAGTGCCGTCTATGGTTGGGGGGGCACTGAAGCTTTCTTT
CASAVYGWGGTEAFF
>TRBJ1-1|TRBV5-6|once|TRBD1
TGTGCCAGCAGCTTGTATGTATGGGGGGACAGAGAAGCTTTCTTT
CASSLYVWGDREAFF
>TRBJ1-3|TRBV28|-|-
TGTGCCAGCAGCGGAGTACAGGTTGAACCGCTATACTCTGGAAACACCATATATTTT
CASSGVQVEPLYSGNTIYF
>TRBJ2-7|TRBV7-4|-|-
TGTGCCAGCAGCTTAGCGTACCCAGGGCACGAGCAGTACTTC
CASSLAYPGHEQYF
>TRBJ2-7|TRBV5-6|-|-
TGTGCCAGCAGCTCCCTCTCGCCACCGGACTTAACCTACGAGCAGTACTTC
CASSSLSPPDLTYEQYF
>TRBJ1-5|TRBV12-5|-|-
TGTGCTAGTGGCCCGACAGGCGCCTATAGCAATCAGCCCCAGCATTTT
CASGPTGAYSNQPQHF
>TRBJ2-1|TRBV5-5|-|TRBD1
TGTGCCAGCAGACAGGGGGTTTGGAATGAGCAGTTCTTC
CASRQGVWNEQFF
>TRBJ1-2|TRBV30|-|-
TGTGCCTGGATGAGGGGGATCGGGGGCTACACCTTC
CAWMRGIGGYTF
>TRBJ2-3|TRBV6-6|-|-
TGTGCCAGCAGTCCAAACACAGATACGCAGTATTTT
CASSPNTDTQYF
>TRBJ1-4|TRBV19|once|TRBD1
TGTGCCAGTAGTATAATTCGGGCAGGGGGCAGGAAAAAACTGTTTTTT
CASSIIRAGGRKKLFF
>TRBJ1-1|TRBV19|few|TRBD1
TGTGCCAGTAGTCGGACAGGGAGGACCCCAGAGAGAGAGGGCACTGAAGCTTTCTTT
CASSRTGRTPEREGTEAFF
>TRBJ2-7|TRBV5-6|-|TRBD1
TGTGCCAGCAGCTATGCGCGCTGGGACAGGGAAAATGTCGGCTACGAGCAGTACTTC
CASSYARWDRENVGYEQYF
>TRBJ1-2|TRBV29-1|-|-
TGCAGCGTTCAGGGATCGTATGGCTACACCTTC
CSVQGSYGYTF
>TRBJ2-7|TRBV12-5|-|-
TGTGCTAGTGGTTTGGGACCGGGACCGCTTTTAACGGGACTGTACTTC
CASGLGPGPLLTGLYF
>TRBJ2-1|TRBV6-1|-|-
TGTGCCAGCAGTGAAGGGGGAGGCACACGGCATGAGCAGTTCTTC
CASSEGGGTRHEQFF
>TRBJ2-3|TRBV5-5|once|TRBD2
TGTGCCAGCAGCCGCGGGACTAGCGGGGGGGATAGCACAGATACGCAGTATTTT
CASSRGTSGGDSTDTQYF
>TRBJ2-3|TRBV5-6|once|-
TGTGCCAGCAGCTTGGCAGACTACTACACAGATACGCAGTATTTT
CASSLADYYTDTQYF